The 2 T cell receptor beta chains below were found in one sample sequenced in a study of blood T cells in healthy people across ages. The use of a sample-barcoded 5' primer and a J-beta primer mix characterized a second PCR of about 7 to 12 cycles. TCRdb analysed the 5' RACE reads with MiXCR anew, one entry per CDR3 protein. Altogether roughly 800,000 distinct CDR3 sequences are present, 50% to 65% being singletons, with the ten largest covering about 42%. The specimen sequenced was blood. These receptors all stem from a man older than 75 in good health.

This chain uses TRBV5-5 with TRBJ2-3, with D perhaps given as TRBD1 or TRBD2 (5 bases each). Trimming shortened V by 0 bases and J by 14 bases, and 19 bases separated the two germline ends. The germline gives CDR1 SGHKS, CDR2 YYEKEE (reference sequence). CDR3 size: 14 residues. CDR3 sequence: CASSLARDHRYAYF. CDR3 DNA: TGTGCCAGCAGCTTGGCCAGGGACCACAGATACGCGTATTTT.

This chain joins TRBV2 and TRBJ2-7, with unresolved D. From germline, CDR1 is SNHLY and CDR2 FYNNEI. This CDR3 contains 14 residues. V gave up 6 bases and J gave up 2 bases, with 14 bases separating them. The CDR3 DNA reads as TGTGCCAGCAGGCCCCTCATGGGGACCTACGAGCAGTACTTC. Its protein is CASRPLMGTYEQYF. Drawing the rest from reference TRBV2 and TRBJ2-7, the complete variable domain is EPEVTQTPSHQVTQMGQEVILRCVPISNHLYFYWYRQILGQKVEFLVSFYNNEISEKSEIFDDQFSVERPDGSNFTLKIRSTKLEDSAMYFCASRPLMGTYEQYFGPGTRLTVT.